This TCR beta chain is drawn from a study of radiotherapy plus CTLA-4 blockade in lung cancer. Background on the study: The study recorded objective responses in 15% to 20% of patients and disease control in about 31%.

The CDR3 sequence is 13 residues long. Trimming shortened V by 1 base and J by 6 bases, and 8 bases separated the two germline ends. Per the germline V gene, CDR1 is SGHNT and CDR2 is YYREEE (reference sequence). General study results and limits: Expansion in blood of tumor-derived TCR clones was seen after radiotherapy plus ipilimumab.

Only in-frame clones appear in the TCRdb table, and some are missing; sequencing was by immunoSEQ multiplex PCR. The sample yields some 50,000 clones, roughly 80% seen once. This clone was picked up a small number of times. The antigen is not known. The sample here was peripheral blood, taken from a patient treated with radiotherapy plus ipilimumab. The clonotype comes from a human donor with non-small cell lung cancer who had a partial response to radiotherapy plus ipilimumab. The chain joins TRBV5-4 to TRBJ2-1; D gene unclear. CDR3 amino acids: CASSLLVSNEQFF. The CDR3 DNA sequence: TGTGCCAGCAGCTTGTTGGTTAGCAATGAGCAGTTCTTC.